The 8 T cell receptor beta chains below were found in one sample sequenced in a study of identical twins. One entry per CDR3 protein results from TCRdb running MiXCR on the 5' RACE reads. Of hundreds of thousands of distinct CDR3 sequences detected, 8.6% appear once; the ten largest clones hold approximately 0.89%. A further study also used this sample, focusing on yellow fever vaccine responses in identical twins.

The sample consisted of PBMCs. These receptor sequences come from a woman under 30 in good health.

The table lists this clonotype with a few counts. The genes are TRBV5-1 and TRBJ2-7; 9 bases align to TRBD2. J lost 2 bases, V lost 0 bases, and 9 bases had no gene match. The CDR3 is 17 residues long. In germline, CDR1 is SGHRS, CDR2 YFSETQ. CDR3 sequence (DNA): TGCGCCAGCAGCTTGGAGACTAGCGGAACCTTAACCTACGAGCAGTACTTC. It encodes CASSLETSGTLTYEQYF.

J is TRBJ2-6 and V is TRBV5-1; weak D call: TRBD1 (6 bases). The CDR3 runs 17 residues. V lost 0 bases to trimming and J lost 2 bases, with 12 bases between them. Germline V gives CDR1 SGHRS, CDR2 YFSETQ. This CDR3 is CASSLALAGAGANVLTF. The CDR3 nucleotides are TGCGCCAGCAGCTTGGCTTTGGCAGGGGCTGGGGCCAACGTCCTGACTTTC.

The chain has TRBV7-2 and TRBJ2-5; the match to TRBD2 covers 7 bases. The CDR3 totals 15 residues. CDR1 and CDR2 (germline): SGHTA, FQGNSA. V was pared by 1 base and J by 3 bases, with 5 bases of the junction left unmatched. The CDR3 DNA follows: TGTGCCAGCAGCTTAGAACCGGGACTAAAAGAGACCCAGTACTTC. It yields the protein CASSLEPGLKETQYF.

This clonotype appeared many times. The chain carries TRBV5-1 and TRBJ2-7; a weak D match, TRBD2 (5 bases). Germline CDR1 reads SGHRS; CDR2 reads YFSETQ. This CDR3 is built from 12 residues. V lost 0 bases and J 6 bases, leaving 7 bases between the germline ends. The chain's CDR3 is CASSLAGSEQYF. CDR3 in DNA: TGCGCCAGCAGCTTGGCGGGGTCCGAGCAGTACTTC.

CDR3 residues: CAISAGGDEQFF. The DNA of the CDR3 is TGTGCCATCAGTGCTGGGGGCGATGAGCAGTTCTTC. The chain carries TRBV10-3 and TRBJ2-1; the D gene is possibly TRBD1 (6 bases). Trimming shortened V by 4 bases and J by 8 bases, and 9 bases separated the two germline ends. Germline CDR1 ENHRY, CDR2 SYGVKD. The length of the CDR3 is 12 residues.

V usage is TRBV5-8 and J usage is TRBJ2-3; D not resolved. The CDR3 consists of 12 residues. Trimming cost V 4 bases and J 5 bases, with 8 bases left between them. Looked up from germline, CDR1 is SGHTS and CDR2 is YDEGEE. In DNA, the CDR3 is TGTGCCAGCAGCCCGGACGTAGATACGCAGTATTTT. The encoded protein is CASSPDVDTQYF. Supplemented by reference TRBV5-8 and TRBJ2-3, the full variable domain reads EAGVTQSPTHLIKTRGQQATLRCSPISGHTSVYWYQQALGLGLQFLLWYDEGEERNRGNFPPRFSGRQFPNYSSELNVNALELEDSALYLCASSPDVDTQYFGPGTRLTVL.

The chain is built from TRBV10-3 and TRBJ1-2; D is possibly TRBD1 (5 bases). This CDR3 has 13 residues. V lost 5 bases, J lost 4 bases, and 11 bases lay in between. The V gene's germline CDR1 is ENHRY and CDR2 SYGVKD. The CDR3 bases are TGTGCCATCAGTAGGGGCGCCGGCTATGGCTACACCTTC. Translating it yields CAISRGAGYGYTF.

This clonotype has more than one count but fewer than ten. The chain recombines TRBV28 with TRBJ1-5; unclear D gene. CDR1 and CDR2 from the germline V gene are MDHEN and SYDVKM. The CDR3 consists of 15 residues. The V and J ends lost 3 bases and 0 bases respectively, with 9 bases between them. CDR3 nucleotides: TGTGCCAGCAGTTTGTTAGCCCATAGCAATCAGCCCCAGCATTTT. Translation: CASSLLAHSNQPQHF. Variable domain in full (rest from reference TRBV28 and TRBJ1-5): DVKVTQSSRYLVKRTGEKVFLECVQDMDHENMFWYRQDPGLGLRLIYFSYDVKMKEKGDIPEGYSVSREKKERFSLILESASTNQTSMYLCASSLLAHSNQPQHFGDGTRLSIL.